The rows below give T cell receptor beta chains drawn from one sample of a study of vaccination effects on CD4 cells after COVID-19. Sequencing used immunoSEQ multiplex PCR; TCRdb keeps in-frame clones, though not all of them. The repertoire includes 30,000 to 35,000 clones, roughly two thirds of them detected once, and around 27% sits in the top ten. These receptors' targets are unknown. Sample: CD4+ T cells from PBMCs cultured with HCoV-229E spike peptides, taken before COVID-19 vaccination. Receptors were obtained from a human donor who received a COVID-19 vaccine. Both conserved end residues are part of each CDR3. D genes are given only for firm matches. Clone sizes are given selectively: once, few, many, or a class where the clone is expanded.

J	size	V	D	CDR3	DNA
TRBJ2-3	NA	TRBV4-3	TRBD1	CASSQVGAGGLGDTQYF	TGCGCCAGCAGCCAAGTCGGAGCAGGGGGCCTAGGTGATACGCAGTATTTT
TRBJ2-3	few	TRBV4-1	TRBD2	CASSQVLAGSTDTQYF	TGCGCCAGCAGCCAAGTTCTAGCGGGTAGCACAGATACGCAGTATTTT
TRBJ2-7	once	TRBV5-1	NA	CASSLAPYYEQYF	TGCGCCAGCAGCTTGGCTCCATACTACGAGCAGTACTTC
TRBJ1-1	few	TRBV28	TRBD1	CASSRDRNTEAFF	TGTGCCAGCAGTCGGGACAGAAACACTGAAGCTTTCTTT
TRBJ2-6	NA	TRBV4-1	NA	CASSQLLSPSGANVLTF	TGCGCCAGCAGCCAACTCCTGAGCCCCTCTGGGGCCAACGTCCTGACTTTC
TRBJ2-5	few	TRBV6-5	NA	CASSNDFQETQYF	TGTGCCAGCAGTAACGACTTCCAAGAGACCCAGTACTTC
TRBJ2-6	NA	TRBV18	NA	CASSPFWDFRPGANVLTF	TGTGCCAGCTCACCGTTCTGGGACTTTCGACCTGGGGCCAACGTCCTGACTTTC
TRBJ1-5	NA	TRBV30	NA	CAWSETVWRNQPQHF	TGTGCCTGGAGCGAGACCGTCTGGCGCAATCAGCCCCAGCATTTT
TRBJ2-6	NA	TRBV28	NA	CASRPWGKHRGEGSGANVLTF	TGTGCCAGCAGGCCCTGGGGAAAACACAGGGGGGAGGGCTCTGGGGCCAACGTCCTGACTTTC
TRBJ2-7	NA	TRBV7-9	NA	CASSPDFSYEQYF	TGTGCCAGCAGCCCAGATTTCTCCTACGAGCAGTACTTC
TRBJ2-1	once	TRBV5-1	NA	CASSFLSGISYNEQFF	TGCGCCAGCAGCTTTCTTAGCGGAATCTCCTACAATGAGCAGTTCTTC
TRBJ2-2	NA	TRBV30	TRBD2	CAWSGASGSTGELFF	TGTGCCTGGAGTGGGGCTAGCGGGAGCACCGGGGAGCTGTTTTTT
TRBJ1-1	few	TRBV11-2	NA	CASSLESGVAEAFF	TGTGCCAGCAGCTTAGAATCCGGGGTGGCTGAAGCTTTCTTT
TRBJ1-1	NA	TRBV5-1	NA	CASTGSTEAFF	TGCGCCAGCACGGGAAGTACAGAAGCTTTCTTT
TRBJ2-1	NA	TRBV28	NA	CASSLRRARNEQFF	TGTGCCAGCAGTCTCCGGAGGGCCCGGAATGAGCAGTTCTTC
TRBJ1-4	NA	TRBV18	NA	CASSPRQGGEKLFF	TGTGCCAGCTCACCTCGGCAGGGCGGCGAAAAACTGTTTTTT
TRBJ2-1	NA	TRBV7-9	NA	CASSLGAGRGNEQFF	TGTGCCAGCAGCTTGGGCGCAGGGAGAGGCAATGAGCAGTTCTTC
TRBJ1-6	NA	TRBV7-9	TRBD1	CASSGQGGNSPLHF	TGTGCCAGCAGCGGACAGGGAGGTAATTCACCCCTCCACTTT
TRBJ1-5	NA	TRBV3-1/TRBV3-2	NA	CASSQGSGAFYNQPQHF	TGTGCCAGCAGCCAAGGGTCGGGGGCCTTTTACAATCAGCCCCAGCATTTT
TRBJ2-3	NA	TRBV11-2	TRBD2	CASSLFTSGSDTQYF	TGTGCCAGCAGCTTATTTACTAGCGGGAGTGATACGCAGTATTTT
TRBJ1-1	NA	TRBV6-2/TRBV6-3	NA	CASSYGIKSMNTEAFF	TGTGCCAGCAGTTACGGGATCAAAAGTATGAACACTGAAGCTTTCTTT
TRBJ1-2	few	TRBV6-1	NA	CASSEDARARGYTF	TGTGCCAGCAGTGAAGACGCTCGAGCCCGGGGCTACACCTTC
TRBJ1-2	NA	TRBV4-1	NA	CASSQEFSIHSGGYTF	TGCGCCAGCAGCCAAGAGTTCTCTATTCATTCGGGTGGCTACACCTTC
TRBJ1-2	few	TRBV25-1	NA	CASSESWLYSGYTF	TGTGCCAGCAGTGAATCATGGCTTTATAGTGGCTACACCTTC
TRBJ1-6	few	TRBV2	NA	CASRGFLDSPLHF	TGTGCCAGCAGGGGGTTTCTGGATTCACCCCTCCACTTT
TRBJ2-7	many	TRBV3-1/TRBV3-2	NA	CASSQLGWEQYF	TGTGCCAGCAGCCAACTCGGTTGGGAGCAGTACTTC
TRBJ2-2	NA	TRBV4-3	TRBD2	CASSQDSIAGALTGELFF	TGCGCCAGCAGCCAAGATTCGATAGCGGGGGCGCTCACCGGGGAGCTGTTTTTT
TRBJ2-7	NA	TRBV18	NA	CASHRAGTPVEQYF	TGTGCCAGCCACCGGGCGGGCACCCCGGTCGAGCAGTACTTC
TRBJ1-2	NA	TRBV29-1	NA	CSVEDPGASGYTF	TGCAGCGTTGAAGATCCAGGGGCGTCGGGCTACACCTTC
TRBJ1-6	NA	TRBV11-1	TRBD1	CASSFGQGAPSPLHF	TGTGCCAGCAGCTTCGGTCAGGGGGCGCCTTCACCCCTCCACTTT
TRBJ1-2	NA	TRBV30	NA	CAWRGERTGYTF	TGTGCCTGGAGAGGGGAGAGAACTGGCTACACCTTC
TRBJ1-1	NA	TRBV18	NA	CASSPGVGGNTEAFF	TGTGCCAGCTCACCGGGGGTCGGAGGTAACACTGAAGCTTTCTTT
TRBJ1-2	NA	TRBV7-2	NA	CASSTRGGQGDGYTF	TGTGCCAGCAGCACACGGGGTGGGCAGGGCGATGGCTACACCTTC
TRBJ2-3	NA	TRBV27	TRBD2	CASSSWTRADTQYF	TGTGCCAGCAGTTCCTGGACTAGGGCGGATACGCAGTATTTT
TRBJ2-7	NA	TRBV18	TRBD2	CASSRGLAREQYF	TGTGCCAGCTCACGGGGACTAGCGCGGGAGCAGTACTTC
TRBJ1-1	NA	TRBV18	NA	CASSPLIQGEAFF	TGTGCCAGCTCACCACTCATCCAGGGTGAAGCTTTCTTT
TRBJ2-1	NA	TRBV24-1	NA	CATSVGFSYNEQFF	TGTGCCACCAGTGTAGGGTTCTCCTACAATGAGCAGTTCTTC
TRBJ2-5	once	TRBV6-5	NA	CASSYVRDRRETQYF	TGTGCCAGCAGTTACGTCCGGGACCGACGGGAGACCCAGTACTTC
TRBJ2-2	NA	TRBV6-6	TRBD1	CASRNRGANTGELFF	TGTGCCAGCAGAAACAGGGGGGCGAACACCGGGGAGCTGTTTTTT
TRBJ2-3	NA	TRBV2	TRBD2	CASSPSGGLADTQYF	TGTGCCAGCAGCCCTAGCGGGGGGCTCGCAGATACGCAGTATTTT
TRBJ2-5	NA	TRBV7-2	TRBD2	CASSSTRGAETQYF	TGTGCCAGCAGCTCTACGCGGGGGGCGGAGACCCAGTACTTC
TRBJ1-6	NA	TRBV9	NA	CASSVGGLGYNSPLHF	TGTGCCAGCAGCGTAGGGGGTTTAGGCTATAATTCACCCCTCCACTTT
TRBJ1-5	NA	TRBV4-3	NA	CASSQEQGYNQPQHF	TGCGCCAGCAGCCAAGAACAGGGATACAATCAGCCCCAGCATTTT
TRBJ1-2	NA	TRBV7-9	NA	CASSPLVNGYTF	TGTGCCAGCAGCCCCCTCGTGAATGGCTACACCTTC
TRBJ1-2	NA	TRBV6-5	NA	CASSYRGAPNYGYTF	TGTGCCAGCAGTTACCGGGGGGCACCTAACTATGGCTACACCTTC
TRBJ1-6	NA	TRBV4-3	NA	CASSQEAGSRNSPLHF	TGCGCCAGCAGCCAGGAGGCAGGGAGTAGGAATTCACCCCTCCACTTT
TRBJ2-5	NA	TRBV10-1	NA	CATPRETSVVTQYF	TGCGCCACTCCTCGGGAGACCTCTGTTGTGACCCAGTACTTC
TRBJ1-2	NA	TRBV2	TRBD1	CASSQQGRGYGYTF	TGTGCCAGCAGCCAACAGGGGCGGGGCTATGGCTACACCTTC
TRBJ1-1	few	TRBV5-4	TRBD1	CASSQDRGRTEAFF	TGTGCCAGCAGCCAAGACAGGGGGAGGACTGAAGCTTTCTTT
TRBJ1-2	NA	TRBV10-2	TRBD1	CASREGQGANYGYTF	TGCGCCAGCAGAGAAGGACAGGGGGCTAACTATGGCTACACCTTC